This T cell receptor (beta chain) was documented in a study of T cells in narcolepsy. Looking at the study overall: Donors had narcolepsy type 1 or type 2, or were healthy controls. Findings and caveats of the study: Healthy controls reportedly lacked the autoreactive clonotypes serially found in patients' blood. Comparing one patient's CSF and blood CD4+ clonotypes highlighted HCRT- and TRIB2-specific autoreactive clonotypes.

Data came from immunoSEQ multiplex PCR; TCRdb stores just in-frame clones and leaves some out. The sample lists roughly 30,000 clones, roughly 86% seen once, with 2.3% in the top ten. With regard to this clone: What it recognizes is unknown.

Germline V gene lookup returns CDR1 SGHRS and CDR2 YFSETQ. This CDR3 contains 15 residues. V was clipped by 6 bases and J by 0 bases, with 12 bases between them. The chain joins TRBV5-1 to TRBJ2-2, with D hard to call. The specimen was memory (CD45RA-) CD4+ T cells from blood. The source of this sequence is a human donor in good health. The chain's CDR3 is CASTPGHSNTGELFF. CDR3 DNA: TGCGCCAGCACCCCGGGCCACTCGAACACCGGGGAGCTGTTTTTT.